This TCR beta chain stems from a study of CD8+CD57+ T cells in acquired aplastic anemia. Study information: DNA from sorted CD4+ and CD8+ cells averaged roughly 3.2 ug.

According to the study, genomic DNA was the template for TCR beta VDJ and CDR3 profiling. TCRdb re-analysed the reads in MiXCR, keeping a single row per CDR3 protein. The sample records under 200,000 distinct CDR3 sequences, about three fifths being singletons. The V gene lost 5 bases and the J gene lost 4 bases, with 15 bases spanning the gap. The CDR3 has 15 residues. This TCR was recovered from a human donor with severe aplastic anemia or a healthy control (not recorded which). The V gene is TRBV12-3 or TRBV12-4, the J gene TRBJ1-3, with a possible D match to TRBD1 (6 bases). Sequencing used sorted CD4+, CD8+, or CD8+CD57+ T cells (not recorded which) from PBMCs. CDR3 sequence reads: CASSINGQPGNTIYF. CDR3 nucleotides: TGTGCCAGCAGTATAAATGGACAGCCGGGAAACACCATATATTTT.